The T cell receptor (beta chain) under discussion was sequenced for a study of cytotoxic CD8 clonotypes in ibrutinib-treated CLL. Background on the study: Following a median approximately 12 months of treatment, with a range of 6 to 36, response samples were taken. Whole-study results and caveats: Once treatment began, public clonotypes, which were uncommon, contracted or stayed stable.

This clone has only a few counts. The antigen remains unidentified. Profiling relied on immunoSEQ multiplex PCR, and the TCRdb table lists in-frame clones only, not all of them. The table has 250,000 or so clones, roughly 70% seen once. Germline V CDR1 and CDR2: SEHNR, FQNEAQ (reference sequence). The CDR3 extends over 15 amino acids. V dropped 5 bases and J dropped 2; count of bases not matched to a gene: 8. The chain uses TRBV7-9 and TRBJ2-5, with 7 nucleotides matching TRBD1. The TCR originated in a human donor with chronic lymphocytic leukemia. Here the sequenced sample was PBMCs, taken after 24 months of ibrutinib treatment. The CDR3, as DNA: TGTGCCAGCAGCCCTCGACAGGGCCTTCAAGAGACCCAGTACTTC. This gives the protein CASSPRQGLQETQYF.